These 11 T cell receptor beta chains originate from one sample sequenced in a study of T cell repertoires in cytomegalovirus infection. These receptors' targets are unknown. TCRdb re-called the reads with MiXCR, one entry per CDR3 protein. The data contain approximately 910,000 distinct CDR3 sequences, around 30% of them singletons. The input for sequencing was cultured CD8+ T cells from PBMCs, taken from culture after CMV antigen stimulation. These receptors were obtained from a human donor in good health (CMV status not recorded). Some clones in this sample may be carry-over from other donors' samples.

This chain joins TRBV15 and TRBJ1-1; D uncertain. The germline V and J ends were trimmed by 7 bases and 5 bases, with 8 bases remaining between them. The CDR3 runs 11 residues. Germline V lookup: CDR1 LNHNV, CDR2 YYDKDF (reference sequence). In DNA, the CDR3 is TGTGCCACCAAAACGAGGACTGAAGCTTTCTTT. This translates into CATKTRTEAFF.

This sequence joins TRBV19 and TRBJ2-1, with 10 nucleotides matching TRBD1. CDR3 length: 14 residues. V was pared by 6 bases and J by 7 bases, with 6 bases of the junction left unmatched. Germline CDR1 reads LNHDA; CDR2 reads SQIVND (reference sequence). The CDR3 coding sequence is TGTGCCAGTAGGATCGGGACAGGGGTTAATGAGCAGTTCTTC. As protein: CASRIGTGVNEQFF.

Turning to this clonotype: This sequence may be a read error, since a much larger clone differs from it by one base. The chain couples TRBV7-2 to TRBJ1-3; 9 bases match TRBD1. The CDR3 length is 15 residues. Germline CDR1 and CDR2: SGHTA and FQGNSA. The DNA for the CDR3 is TGTGCCAACAGCTTTGACAGGGGGAATGGAAACACCATATATTTT. It translates to CANSFDRGNGNTIYF.

The chain couples TRBV6-1 to TRBJ1-1; D is unclear. Germline V CDR1 and CDR2: MNHNS, SASEGT. There are 15 residues in the CDR3. Trimming took off 0 bases at V and 2 bases at J, with 10 bases between the two ends. In DNA form, the CDR3 reads TGTGCCAGCAGTGAAGCCGTCTATGGTAACACTGAAGCTTTCTTT. This gives the protein CASSEAVYGNTEAFF.

This clonotype was observed a few times. At one end, the junction sequence differs from germline, possibly due to a read error. The chain carries TRBV5-3 and TRBJ1-6; TRBD1 matches at 8 bases. Being an ORF, TRBV5-3 has a function that is uncertain. The CDR3 length is 15 residues. CDR3 DNA: TGTGCCAGCAGCTTGCCAGGGGGCGCTTACTCACCCCTCCACTTT. This translates into CASSLPGGAYSPLHF.

The chain has TRBV4-3 and TRBJ2-2; 7 nucleotides align to TRBD2. The junction had 4 bases not matched to a gene; V was cut back by 3 bases and J by 0 bases. The length of the CDR3 is 16 residues. Per germline, CDR1 LGHNA and CDR2 YSLEER. As DNA, the CDR3 is TGCGCCAGCAGCCACTCAGCGGGGCCGAACACCGGGGAGCTGTTTTTT. This translates into CASSHSAGPNTGELFF.

The chain couples TRBV28 to TRBJ1-1, with a weak D call TRBD1 (5 bases). The CDR3 runs to 15 residues. Trimming removed 3 bases at V and 5 bases at J, with 16 bases between. Per the germline V gene, CDR1 is MDHEN and CDR2 is SYDVKM. CDR3 sequence reads: CASSLGRLAGTEAFF. The CDR3 nucleotides are TGTGCCAGCAGTTTGGGACGGCTCGCCGGGACTGAAGCTTTCTTT.

The chain has TRBV7-9 and TRBJ2-7; the match to TRBD1 covers 8 bases. The J segment lost 5 bases and the V segment lost 4 bases, leaving 7 bases of the junction unmatched. This CDR3 is 14 amino acids long. The germline gives CDR1 SEHNR, CDR2 FQNEAQ (reference sequence). The CDR3 protein is CASSYPGTGNEQYF. As DNA, the CDR3 is TGTGCCAGCAGCTATCCGGGGACAGGTAACGAGCAGTACTTC.

This clonotype was detected only a few times. This chain connects TRBV6-5 to TRBJ2-3; D gene uncertain. Germline values: CDR1 MNHEY, CDR2 SVGAGI. Trimming removed 2 bases from V and 2 bases from J, with 14 bases in between. The CDR3 has 16 residues. In DNA, the CDR3 is TGTGCCAGCAGTTACAGACCGGCAGAATACACAGATACGCAGTATTTT. It is translated as CASSYRPAEYTDTQYF.

V is TRBV28 and J is TRBJ2-7; 14 positions agree with TRBD2. Unmatched junction bases numbered 10, after V lost 6 bases and J lost 3 bases. The germline CDR1 and CDR2 sequences are MDHEN and SYDVKM. CDR3 length: 17 residues. The CDR3 is CASSLGTSGGLLYEQYF. CDR3 coding DNA: TGTGCCAGCAGCCTCGGGACTAGCGGGGGTCTCCTCTACGAGCAGTACTTC. The full variable domain, in which reference TRBV28 and TRBJ2-7 provide the parts outside the CDR3, is DVKVTQSSRYLVKRTGEKVFLECVQDMDHENMFWYRQDPGLGLRLIYFSYDVKMKEKGDIPEGYSVSREKKERFSLILESASTNQTSMYLCASSLGTSGGLLYEQYFGPGTRLTVT.

The rearrangement joins TRBV6-5 to TRBJ2-1, with D possibly called TRBD1 or TRBD2 (5 bases each). V was trimmed by 4 bases and J by 5 bases, leaving 12 bases between them. This CDR3 is built from 14 residues. Germline V gene data show CDR1 as MNHEY and CDR2 as SVGAGI. The CDR3 loop reads CASSSPGPHNEQFF. CDR3 bases: TGTGCCAGCAGTTCACCGGGACCACACAATGAGCAGTTCTTC.